This TCR beta chain comes out of a study of OX40 agonist ivuxolimab in advanced cancers. For the study at large: Three dose-escalation patients had partial responses: one with hepatocellular carcinoma and two with cutaneous melanoma.

Study-level findings and limits: Relative to CD4+, CD8+ T cells held more expanded clones on average. Among the least clonally expanded were partial responders at 0.1-3.0 mg/kg.

TCRdb's table, derived via immunoSEQ multiplex PCR, lists solely in-frame clones and lacks some. The sample contains some 72,000 clones, less than 85% of which appear only once. Germline V lookup: CDR1 SNHLY, CDR2 FYNNEI. The ends were cut back, 5 bases at V and 4 bases at J, with 8 bases in the middle. This CDR3 contains 13 residues. Comment on this clone: What it binds is unknown.

This sequence joins TRBV2 and TRBJ2-2; the D is unclear. This receptor was identified in an adult with an advanced solid tumor such as melanoma, head and neck, liver or kidney cancer. Sample: CD4+ or CD8+ T cells sorted from blood, taken in a trial of the OX40 agonist ivuxolimab. Here the CDR3 reads CASSPTRTGELFF. CDR3 nucleotide sequence: TGTGCCAGCAGTCCTACACGCACCGGGGAGCTGTTTTTT.